The source of this T cell receptor (beta chain) is a study of CD4 T cells in relation to SARS-CoV-2 and coronaviruses. CD4+ T cells from unexposed donors were obtained before the COVID-19 pandemic (2011-2018). The germline CDR1 and CDR2 sequences are MNHNY and SVGAGI (reference sequence). The ends were cut back, 4 bases at V and 5 bases at J, with 14 bases in the middle. There are 14 residues in the CDR3. Profiled with immunoSEQ multiplex PCR; TCRdb holds only in-frame clones, not every one. The sample shows 68,000 or so clones, more than 85% of them seen only once. Overall study results and limits: Pre-pandemic and post-infection samples never came from the same donor. The cross-reactivity analysis covered only spike protein, not other viral proteins.

This clone was seen only once. What it binds is not known. V gene TRBV6-6 combines with J gene TRBJ1-2; a weak D match, TRBD1 (5 bases). What was sequenced was naive CD4+ T cells from PBMCs. Subset defined: naive CD4+ T cells isolated by negative enrichment. The source of this sequence is a human donor in good health. The CDR3 spells CASSWISGDYGYTF. The CDR3 DNA is TGTGCCAGCAGTTGGATTTCGGGGGATTATGGCTACACCTTC.